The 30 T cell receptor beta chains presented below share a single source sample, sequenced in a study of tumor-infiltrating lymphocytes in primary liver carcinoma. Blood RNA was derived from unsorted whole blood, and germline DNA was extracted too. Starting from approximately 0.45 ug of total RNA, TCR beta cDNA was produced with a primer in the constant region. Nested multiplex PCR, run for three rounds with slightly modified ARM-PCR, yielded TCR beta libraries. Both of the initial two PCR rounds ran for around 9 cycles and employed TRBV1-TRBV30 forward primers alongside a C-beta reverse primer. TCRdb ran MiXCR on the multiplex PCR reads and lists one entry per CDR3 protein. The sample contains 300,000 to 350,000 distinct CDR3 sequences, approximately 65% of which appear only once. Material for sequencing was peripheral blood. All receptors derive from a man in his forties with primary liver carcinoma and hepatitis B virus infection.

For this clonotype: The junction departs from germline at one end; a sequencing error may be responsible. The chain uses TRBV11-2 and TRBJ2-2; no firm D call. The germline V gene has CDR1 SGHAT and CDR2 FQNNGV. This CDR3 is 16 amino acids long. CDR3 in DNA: TGTGTCAGCAGCTTAGGAACAGAGAAAAATGTAGGGGAGCTGTTTTTT. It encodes CVSSLGTEKNVGELFF.

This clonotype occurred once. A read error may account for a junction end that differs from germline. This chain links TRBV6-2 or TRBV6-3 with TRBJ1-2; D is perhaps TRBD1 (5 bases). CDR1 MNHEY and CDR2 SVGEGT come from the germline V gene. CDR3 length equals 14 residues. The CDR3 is CASSLDSKPYSYTF. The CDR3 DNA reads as TGTGCCAGCAGTCTCGACAGTAAACCCTATAGCTACACCTTT.

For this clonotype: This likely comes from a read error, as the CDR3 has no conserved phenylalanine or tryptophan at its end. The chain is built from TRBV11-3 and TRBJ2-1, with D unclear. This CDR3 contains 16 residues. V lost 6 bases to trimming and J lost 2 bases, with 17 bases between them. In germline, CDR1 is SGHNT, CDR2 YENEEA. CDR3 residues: CASSTTPLGAYNEQFL. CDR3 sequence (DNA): TGTGCCAGCAGTACCACACCGCTCGGCGCCTACAATGAGCAGTTCTTA.

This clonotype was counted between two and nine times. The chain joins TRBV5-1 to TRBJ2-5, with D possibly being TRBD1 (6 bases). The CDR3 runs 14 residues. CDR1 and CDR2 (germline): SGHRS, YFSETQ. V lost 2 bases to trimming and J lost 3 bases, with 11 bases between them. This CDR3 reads CASSLQGREETQYF. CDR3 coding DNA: TGCGCCAGCAGCTTACAGGGAAGAGAAGAGACCCAGTACTTC.

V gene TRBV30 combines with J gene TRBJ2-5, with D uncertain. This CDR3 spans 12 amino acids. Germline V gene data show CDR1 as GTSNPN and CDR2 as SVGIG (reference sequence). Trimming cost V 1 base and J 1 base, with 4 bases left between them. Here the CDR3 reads CAWSGSQETQYF. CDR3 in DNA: TGTGCCTGGAGTGGGAGCCAAGAGACCCAGTACTTC.

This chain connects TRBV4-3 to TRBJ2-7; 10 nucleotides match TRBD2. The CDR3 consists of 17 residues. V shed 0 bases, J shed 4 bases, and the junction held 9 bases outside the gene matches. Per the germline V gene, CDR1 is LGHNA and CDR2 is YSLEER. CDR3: CASSQDLLAGTPYEQYF. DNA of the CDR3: TGCGCCAGCAGCCAAGATCTACTAGCGGGAACTCCTTACGAGCAGTACTTC.

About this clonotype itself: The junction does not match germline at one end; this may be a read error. The CDR3 loop reads CASNQDWTETYEQYF. CDR3 in DNA: TGTGCCAGCAACCAAGATTGGACAGAGACCTACGAGCAGTACTTC. The J gene is TRBJ2-7, the V gene TRBV4-2, with TRBD1 as a possible D gene (6 bases). This CDR3 region has 15 residues. Germline CDR1 is LGHNA and CDR2 is YNFKEQ.

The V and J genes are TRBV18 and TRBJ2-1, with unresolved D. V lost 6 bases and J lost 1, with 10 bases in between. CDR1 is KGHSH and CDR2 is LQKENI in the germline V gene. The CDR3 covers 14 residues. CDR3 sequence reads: CASSSTQSYNEQFF. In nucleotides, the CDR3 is TGTGCCAGCTCCTCGACCCAATCCTACAATGAGCAGTTCTTC.

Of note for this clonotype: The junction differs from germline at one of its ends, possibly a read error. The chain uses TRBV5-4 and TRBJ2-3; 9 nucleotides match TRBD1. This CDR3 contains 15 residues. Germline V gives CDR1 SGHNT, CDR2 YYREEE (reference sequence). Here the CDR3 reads CVSSPWTGGTDTQYF. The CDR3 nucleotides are TGTGTCAGCAGCCCCTGGACAGGGGGCACAGATACGCAGTATTTT.

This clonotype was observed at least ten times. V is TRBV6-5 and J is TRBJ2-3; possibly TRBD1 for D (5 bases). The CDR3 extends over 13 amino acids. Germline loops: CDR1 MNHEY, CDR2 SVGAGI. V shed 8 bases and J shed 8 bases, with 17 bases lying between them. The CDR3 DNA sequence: TGTGCCAGCGGCATAGGGGCCCAGGGTACGCAGTATTTT. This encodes CASGIGAQGTQYF.

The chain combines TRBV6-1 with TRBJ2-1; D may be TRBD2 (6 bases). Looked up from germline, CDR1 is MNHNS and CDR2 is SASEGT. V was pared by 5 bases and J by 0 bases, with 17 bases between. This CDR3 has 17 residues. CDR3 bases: TGTGCCAGCAGTAAACACCCCGGGAGTAGCTCCTACAATGAGCAGTTCTTC. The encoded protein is CASSKHPGSSSYNEQFF.

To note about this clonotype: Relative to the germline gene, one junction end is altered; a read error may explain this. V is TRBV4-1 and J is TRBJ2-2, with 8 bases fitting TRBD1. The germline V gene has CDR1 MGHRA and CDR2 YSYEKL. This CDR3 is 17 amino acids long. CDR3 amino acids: CASSQDQQGDQNGELYF. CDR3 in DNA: TGCGCCAGCAGCCAAGATCAACAGGGGGACCAAAACGGGGAGCTGTATTTT.

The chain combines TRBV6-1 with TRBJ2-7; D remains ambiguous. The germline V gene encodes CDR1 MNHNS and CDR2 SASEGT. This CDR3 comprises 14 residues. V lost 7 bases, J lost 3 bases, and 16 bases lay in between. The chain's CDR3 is CASTEDVFFYEQYF. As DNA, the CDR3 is TGTGCCAGCACTGAGGACGTTTTTTTCTACGAGCAGTACTTC.

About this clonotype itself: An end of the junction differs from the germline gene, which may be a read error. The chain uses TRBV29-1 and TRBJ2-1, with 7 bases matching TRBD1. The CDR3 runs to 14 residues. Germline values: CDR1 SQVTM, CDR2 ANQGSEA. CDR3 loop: CSFGTGTAPSEQFF. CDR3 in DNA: TGTAGCTTTGGAACCGGGACAGCTCCGAGCGAGCAGTTCTTC.

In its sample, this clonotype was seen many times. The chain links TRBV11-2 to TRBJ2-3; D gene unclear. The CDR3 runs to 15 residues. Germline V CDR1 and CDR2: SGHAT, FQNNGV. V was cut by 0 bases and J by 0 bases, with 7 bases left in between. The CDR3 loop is CASSLEASSTDTQYF. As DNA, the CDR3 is TGTGCCAGCAGCTTAGAGGCTTCTAGCACAGATACGCAGTATTTT.

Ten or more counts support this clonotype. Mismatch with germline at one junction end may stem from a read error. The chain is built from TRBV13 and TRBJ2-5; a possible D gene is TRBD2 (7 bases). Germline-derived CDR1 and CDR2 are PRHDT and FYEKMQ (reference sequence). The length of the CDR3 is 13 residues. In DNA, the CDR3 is TGTGCCAGCAGTTTAGGGGGGGTTGAGACCCAGTACTTC. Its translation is CASSLGGVETQYF. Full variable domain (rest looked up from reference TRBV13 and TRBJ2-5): AAGVIQSPRHLIKEKRETATLKCYPIPRHDTVYWYQQGPGQDPQFLISFYEKMQSDKGSIPDRFSAQQFSDYHSELNMSSLELGDSALYFCASSLGGVETQYFGPGTRLLVL.

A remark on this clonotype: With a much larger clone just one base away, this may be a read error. CDR3: CIVGSPHNEQFF. The CDR3 bases are TGCATCGTTGGCTCACCCCACAATGAGCAGTTCTTC. The J gene is TRBJ2-1, the V gene TRBV29-1; D is unresolved. Germline CDR1 is SQVTM and CDR2 is ANQGSEA. The CDR3 is made up of 12 amino acids.

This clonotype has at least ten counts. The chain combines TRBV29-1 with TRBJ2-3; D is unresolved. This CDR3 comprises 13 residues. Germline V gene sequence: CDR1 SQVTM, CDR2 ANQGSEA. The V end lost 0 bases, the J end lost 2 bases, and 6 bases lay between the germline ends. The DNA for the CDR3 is TGCAGCGTTGAAGAGCAGGCCACAGATACGCAGTATTTT. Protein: CSVEEQATDTQYF.

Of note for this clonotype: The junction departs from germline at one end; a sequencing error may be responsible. This chain's CDR3 is CASNYLHRSTDTQYF. The CDR3 DNA follows: TGTGCCAGCAATTACCTCCACAGGTCCACAGATACGCAGTATTTT. The chain links TRBV6-6 to TRBJ2-3; possible D gene TRBD1, 5 bases. This CDR3 comprises 15 residues. CDR1 is MNHNY, CDR2 SVGAGI, per germline (reference sequence).

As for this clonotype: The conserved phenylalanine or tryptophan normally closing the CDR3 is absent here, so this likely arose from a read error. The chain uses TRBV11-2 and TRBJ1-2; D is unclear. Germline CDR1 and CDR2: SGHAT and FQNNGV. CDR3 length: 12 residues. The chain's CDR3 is CASSPARGGYTL. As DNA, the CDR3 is TGTGCTAGCAGCCCAGCACGGGGTGGCTACACCTTA.

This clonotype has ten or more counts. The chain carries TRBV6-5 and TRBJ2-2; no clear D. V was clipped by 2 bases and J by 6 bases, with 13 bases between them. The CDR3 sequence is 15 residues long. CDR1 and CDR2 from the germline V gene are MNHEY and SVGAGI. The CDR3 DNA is TGTGCCAGCAGTTACCTGGACGAGAGATCCGGGGAGCTGTTTTTT. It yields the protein CASSYLDERSGELFF.

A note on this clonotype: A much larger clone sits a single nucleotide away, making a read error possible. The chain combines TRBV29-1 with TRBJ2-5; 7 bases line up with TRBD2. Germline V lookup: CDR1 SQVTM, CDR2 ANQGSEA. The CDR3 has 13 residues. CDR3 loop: CTAWRGYQETQYF. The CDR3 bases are TGCACCGCCTGGCGGGGGTACCAAGAGACCCAGTACTTC.

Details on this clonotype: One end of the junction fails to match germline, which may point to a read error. The CDR3 reads CVSIPDFSVNTIYF. CDR3 nucleotides: TGTGTCAGCATCCCGGACTTTTCTGTAAACACCATATATTTT. The J gene is TRBJ1-3, the V gene TRBV6-1; D ambiguous. The CDR3 has 14 residues. The germline CDR1 and CDR2 sequences are MNHNS and SASEGT.

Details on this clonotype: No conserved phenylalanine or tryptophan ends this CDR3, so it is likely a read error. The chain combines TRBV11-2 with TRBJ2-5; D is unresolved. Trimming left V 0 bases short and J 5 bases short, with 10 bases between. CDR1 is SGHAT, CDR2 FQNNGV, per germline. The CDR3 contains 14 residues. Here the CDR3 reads CASSLERAGETQYL. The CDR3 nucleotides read TGTGCCAGCAGCTTAGAAAGAGCCGGGGAGACCCAGTACTTA.

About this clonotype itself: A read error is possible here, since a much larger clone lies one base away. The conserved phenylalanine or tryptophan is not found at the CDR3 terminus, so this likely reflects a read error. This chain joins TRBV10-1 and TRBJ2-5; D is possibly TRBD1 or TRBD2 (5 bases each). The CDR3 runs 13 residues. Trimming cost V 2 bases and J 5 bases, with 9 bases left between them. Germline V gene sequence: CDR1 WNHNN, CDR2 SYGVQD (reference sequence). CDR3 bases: TGCGCCAGCAGTGAGGGGGGAACGGAGACCCAGTACCTC. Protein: CASSEGGTETQYL.

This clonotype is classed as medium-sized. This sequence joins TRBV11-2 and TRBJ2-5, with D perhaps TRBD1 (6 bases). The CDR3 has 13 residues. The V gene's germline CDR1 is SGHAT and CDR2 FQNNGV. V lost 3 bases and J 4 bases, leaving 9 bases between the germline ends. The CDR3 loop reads CASSFGQRETQYF. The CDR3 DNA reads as TGTGCCAGCAGCTTCGGACAGCGAGAGACCCAGTACTTC.

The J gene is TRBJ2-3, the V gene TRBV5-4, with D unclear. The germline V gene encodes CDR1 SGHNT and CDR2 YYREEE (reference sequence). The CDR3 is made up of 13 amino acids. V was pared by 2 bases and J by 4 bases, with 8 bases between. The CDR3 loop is CASSLRAPDTQYF. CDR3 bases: TGTGCCAGCAGCTTACGGGCACCAGATACGCAGTATTTT.

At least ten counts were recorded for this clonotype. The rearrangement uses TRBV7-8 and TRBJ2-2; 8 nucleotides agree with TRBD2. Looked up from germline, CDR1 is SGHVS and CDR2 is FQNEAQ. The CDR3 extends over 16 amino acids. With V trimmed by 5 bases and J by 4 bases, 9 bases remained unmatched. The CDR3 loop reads CASSALSGRSTGELFF. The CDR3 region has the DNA TGTGCCAGCAGCGCTTTAAGCGGGAGAAGCACCGGGGAGCTGTTTTTT.

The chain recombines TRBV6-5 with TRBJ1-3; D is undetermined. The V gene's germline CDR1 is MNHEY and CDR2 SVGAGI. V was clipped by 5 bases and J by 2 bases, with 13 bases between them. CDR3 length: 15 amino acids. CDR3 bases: TGTGCCAGCAGTCTCACGCCCCATACTGGAAACACCATATATTTT. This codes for CASSLTPHTGNTIYF.

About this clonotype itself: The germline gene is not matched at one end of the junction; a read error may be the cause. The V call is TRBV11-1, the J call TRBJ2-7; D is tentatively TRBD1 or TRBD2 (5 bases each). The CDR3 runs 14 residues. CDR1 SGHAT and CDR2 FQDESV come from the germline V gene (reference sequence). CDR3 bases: TGTGACAGCAGTTTCGGTATTGGGGGCTACGAGCAGTACTTC. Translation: CDSSFGIGGYEQYF.